Below are 15 T cell receptor beta chains sequenced from a single sample in a study of T cells in Graves' hyperthyroidism and ophthalmopathy. TCR beta CDR3 region amplification was performed from RNA transcripts. HTBI primers were employed in a first-round RT-PCR of the TCR CDR3. TCRdb reprocessed the multiplex PCR reads via MiXCR and lists one record per CDR3 protein. This table holds a few hundred thousand distinct CDR3 sequences, 15% to 18% found once. Sequencing used blood. The receptors originated from a woman aged 25 to 39 with Graves' hyperthyroidism.

This clonotype occurred many times. The gene calls are TRBV12-5 and TRBJ2-1, with a weak D call TRBD2 (5 bases). The germline V and J ends were trimmed by 2 bases and 0 bases, with 8 bases remaining between them. The CDR3 has 15 amino acids. Germline V gene data show CDR1 as LGHNT and CDR2 as FRNRAP. DNA of the CDR3: TGTGCTAGTGGTTTGTCCGGGAACTCCTACAATGAGCAGTTCTTC. Its protein product is CASGLSGNSYNEQFF.

The chain combines TRBV18 with TRBJ2-1, with TRBD2 matching 8 bases. The CDR3 extends over 16 amino acids. Unmatched junction bases numbered 10, after V lost 2 bases and J lost 7 bases. Looked up from germline, CDR1 is KGHSH and CDR2 is LQKENI. The CDR3 protein is CASSPSPGLVANEQFF. DNA of the CDR3: TGTGCCAGCTCACCAAGCCCGGGACTAGTAGCTAATGAGCAGTTCTTC.

The sample holds a few counts of this clonotype. This sequence joins TRBV6-1 and TRBJ2-5, with D hard to call. V was trimmed by 7 bases and J by 5 bases, leaving 14 bases between them. The CDR3 is 13 amino acids. Germline lookup yields CDR1 MNHNS and CDR2 SASEGT. In nucleotides, the CDR3 is TGTGCCAGCATGTCGCTGGGTGTGGAGACCCAGTACTTC. It yields the protein CASMSLGVETQYF.

In its sample, this clonotype was seen a few times. The chain carries TRBV20-1 and TRBJ2-4, with a weak D call TRBD1 (6 bases). The CDR3 has 12 residues. The ends were cut back, 7 bases at V and 4 bases at J, with 11 bases in the middle. Germline-derived CDR1 and CDR2 are DFQATT and SNEGSKA (reference sequence). CDR3 amino acids: CSVPGQKNIQYF. DNA of the CDR3: TGCAGTGTACCCGGACAGAAAAACATTCAGTACTTC.

The chain links TRBV7-9 to TRBJ2-1; 11 bases are shared with TRBD1. CDR3 size: 15 residues. The V gene's germline CDR1 is SEHNR and CDR2 FQNEAQ (reference sequence). J gave up 8 bases and V 1 base, and 4 bases lay outside the gene matches. In DNA, the CDR3 is TGTGCCAGCAGCTTAGGGGACAGGGGGTCTGATGAGCAGTTCTTC. Its translation is CASSLGDRGSDEQFF.

This clonotype was detected a few times. The V call is TRBV6-5, the J call TRBJ2-1, with D tentatively TRBD1 or TRBD2 (5 bases each). The CDR3 is 14 residues long. CDR1 is MNHEY and CDR2 is SVGAGI in the germline V gene. V shed 2 bases and J shed 6 bases, with 11 bases lying between them. This CDR3 reads CASSYGGFRNEQFF. The CDR3 nucleotides are TGTGCCAGCAGTTACGGGGGATTCCGCAATGAGCAGTTCTTC.

This clonotype was picked up many times. The rearrangement joins TRBV5-1 to TRBJ1-1; D uncertain. Germline-derived CDR1 and CDR2 are SGHRS and YFSETQ. With 3 bases removed from V and 6 bases from J, the gap between germline ends came to 9 bases. This CDR3 spans 12 amino acids. CDR3: CASSSQRAEAFF. In nucleotides, the CDR3 is TGCGCCAGCAGCTCGCAACGCGCTGAAGCTTTCTTT. The whole variable domain, filled in from reference TRBV5-1 and TRBJ1-1, reads KAGVTQTPRYLIKTRGQQVTLSCSPISGHRSVSWYQQTPGQGLQFLFEYFSETQRNKGNFPGRFSGRQFSNSRSEMNVSTLELGDSALYLCASSSQRAEAFFGQGTRLTVV.

CDR3 in DNA: TGTGCCAGCAGCTCCAGGGGGATCGTCTATGGCTACACCTTC. Translated, it gives CASSSRGIVYGYTF. This chain joins TRBV6-1 and TRBJ1-2, with 7 bases aligning to TRBD1. From germline, CDR1 is MNHNS and CDR2 SASEGT. The CDR3 extends over 14 amino acids. V shed 6 bases, J shed 4 bases, and the junction held 8 bases outside the gene matches.

This clonotype was picked up a small number of times. This may stem from a read error, because a much larger clone lies one nucleotide away. This rearrangement joins TRBV6-2 or TRBV6-3 to TRBJ1-5; TRBD1 might be the D (6 bases). Per germline, CDR1 MNHEY and CDR2 SVGEGT. V was shortened by 6 bases and J by 9 bases, with 18 bases between the two germline ends. CDR3 length: 14 amino acids. CDR3 DNA: TGTGCCAGCAGGGCACAGGGCGCGGGACGGCCCCAGCATTTT. This codes for CASRAQGAGRPQHF.

This clonotype has a count of ten or more. The chain combines TRBV5-1 with TRBJ2-1; 11 nucleotides align to TRBD2. CDR1 SGHRS and CDR2 YFSETQ come from the germline V gene. This CDR3 region has 16 residues. The J segment lost 7 bases and the V segment lost 7 bases, leaving 13 bases of the junction unmatched. This chain's CDR3 is CASSIAGGPRGNEQFF. CDR3 DNA sequence: TGCGCCAGCTCCATAGCGGGAGGGCCTAGAGGTAATGAGCAGTTCTTC. Supplemented by reference TRBV5-1 and TRBJ2-1, the full variable domain reads KAGVTQTPRYLIKTRGQQVTLSCSPISGHRSVSWYQQTPGQGLQFLFEYFSETQRNKGNFPGRFSGRQFSNSRSEMNVSTLELGDSALYLCASSIAGGPRGNEQFFGPGTRLTVL.

This clonotype appeared many times. The rearrangement uses TRBV2 and TRBJ1-5; D not resolved. Trimming stripped 7 bases from V and 2 bases from J, with 6 bases between. CDR1 is SNHLY, CDR2 FYNNEI, per germline. There are 12 residues in the CDR3. The CDR3 DNA is TGTGCCAGCAAGGAGGGCAATCAGCCCCAGCATTTT. Translation gives CASKEGNQPQHF.

In this sample, this clonotype turned up many times. The V call is TRBV20-1, the J call TRBJ2-7; 8 nucleotides line up with TRBD2. CDR3 size: 15 residues. CDR1 is DFQATT, CDR2 SNEGSKA, per germline (reference sequence). V shed 1 base and J 4 bases; nucleotides not matched to a gene: 9. CDR3 region: CSARARGAQVYEQYF. The CDR3, as DNA: TGCAGTGCTAGAGCGCGGGGGGCGCAAGTTTACGAGCAGTACTTC.

V and J are TRBV30 and TRBJ2-1, with a tentative D call TRBD2 (6 bases). There are 17 residues in the CDR3. Trimming cost V 4 bases and J 9 bases, with 28 bases left between them. Germline lookup yields CDR1 GTSNPN and CDR2 SVGIG (reference sequence). The CDR3, as DNA: TGTGCCTGGAACGCAATCCGGGACTTCCTGTCATCTGGTGAGCAGTTCTTC. It codes for CAWNAIRDFLSSGEQFF.

In its sample, this clonotype was seen many times. The chain carries TRBV20-1 and TRBJ2-7; D is ambiguous. Germline lookup yields CDR1 DFQATT and CDR2 SNEGSKA (reference sequence). This CDR3 comprises 12 residues. V lost 6 bases and J lost 0, with 9 bases in between. The CDR3 spells CSAEKGSYEQYF. CDR3 nucleotides: TGCAGTGCAGAAAAGGGCTCCTACGAGCAGTACTTC.

This chain joins TRBV5-5 and TRBJ1-2; the D gene is possibly TRBD1 (5 bases). The length of the CDR3 is 15 residues. Germline CDR1 SGHKS, CDR2 YYEKEE (reference sequence). The V end lost 0 bases, the J end lost 0 bases, and 9 bases lay between the germline ends. In DNA, the CDR3 is TGTGCCAGCAGCTTGGGCGACAGCTCTAACTATGGCTACACCTTC. Its translation is CASSLGDSSNYGYTF.